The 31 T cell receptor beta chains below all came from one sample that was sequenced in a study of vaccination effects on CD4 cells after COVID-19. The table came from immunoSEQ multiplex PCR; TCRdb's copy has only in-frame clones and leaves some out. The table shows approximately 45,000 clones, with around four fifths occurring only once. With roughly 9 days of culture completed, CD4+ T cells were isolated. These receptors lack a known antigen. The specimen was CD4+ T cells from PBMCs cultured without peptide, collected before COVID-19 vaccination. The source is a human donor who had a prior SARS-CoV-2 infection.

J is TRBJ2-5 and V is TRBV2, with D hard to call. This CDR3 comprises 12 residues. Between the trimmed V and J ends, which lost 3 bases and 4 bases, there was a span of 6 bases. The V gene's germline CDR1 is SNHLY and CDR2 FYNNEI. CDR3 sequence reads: CASSDDGETQYF. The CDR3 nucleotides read TGTGCCAGCAGTGACGACGGAGAGACCCAGTACTTC.

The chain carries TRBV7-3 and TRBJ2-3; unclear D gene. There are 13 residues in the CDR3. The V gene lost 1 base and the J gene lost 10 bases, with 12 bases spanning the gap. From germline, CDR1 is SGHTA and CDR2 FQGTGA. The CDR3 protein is CASSLSASLAQYF. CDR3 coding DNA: TGTGCCAGCAGCTTAAGCGCCTCGTTGGCGCAGTATTTT.

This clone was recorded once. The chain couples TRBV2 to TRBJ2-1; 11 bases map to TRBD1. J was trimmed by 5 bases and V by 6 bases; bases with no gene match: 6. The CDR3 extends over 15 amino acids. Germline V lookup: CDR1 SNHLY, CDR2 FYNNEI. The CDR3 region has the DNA TGTGCCAGCAGGGTGGACAGGGGGCAAGACAATGAGCAGTTCTTC. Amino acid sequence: CASRVDRGQDNEQFF.

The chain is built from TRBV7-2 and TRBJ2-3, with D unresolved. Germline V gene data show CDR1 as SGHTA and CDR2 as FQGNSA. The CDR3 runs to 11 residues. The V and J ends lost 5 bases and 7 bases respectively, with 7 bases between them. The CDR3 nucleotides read TGTGCCAGCAGCCCAGCATATACGCAGTATTTT. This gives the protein CASSPAYTQYF.

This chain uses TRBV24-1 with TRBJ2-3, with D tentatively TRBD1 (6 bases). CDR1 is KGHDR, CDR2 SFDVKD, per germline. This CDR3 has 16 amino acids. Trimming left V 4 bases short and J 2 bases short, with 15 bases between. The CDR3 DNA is TGTGCCACCAGTGACCCCAGGGGCGATTACACAGATACGCAGTATTTT. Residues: CATSDPRGDYTDTQYF.

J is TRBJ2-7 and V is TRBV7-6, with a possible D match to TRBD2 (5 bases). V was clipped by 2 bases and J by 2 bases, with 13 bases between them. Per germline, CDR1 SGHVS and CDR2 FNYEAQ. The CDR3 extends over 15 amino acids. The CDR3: CASSLSGSGAYEQYF. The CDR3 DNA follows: TGTGCCAGCAGCTTAAGTGGATCCGGGGCCTACGAGCAGTACTTC.

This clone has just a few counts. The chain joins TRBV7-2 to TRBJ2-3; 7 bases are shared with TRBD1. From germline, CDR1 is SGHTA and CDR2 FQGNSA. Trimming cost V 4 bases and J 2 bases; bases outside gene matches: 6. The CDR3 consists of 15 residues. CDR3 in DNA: TGTGCCAGCAGCTCCAGACAGGGTGACACAGATACGCAGTATTTT. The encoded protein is CASSSRQGDTDTQYF.

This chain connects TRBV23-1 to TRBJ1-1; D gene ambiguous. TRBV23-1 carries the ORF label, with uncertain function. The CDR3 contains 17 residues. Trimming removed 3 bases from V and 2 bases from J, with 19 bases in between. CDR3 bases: TGCGCCAGCAGTCATGGTGTGCGTGCGGGGAGAAACACTGAAGCTTTCTTT. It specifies CASSHGVRAGRNTEAFF.

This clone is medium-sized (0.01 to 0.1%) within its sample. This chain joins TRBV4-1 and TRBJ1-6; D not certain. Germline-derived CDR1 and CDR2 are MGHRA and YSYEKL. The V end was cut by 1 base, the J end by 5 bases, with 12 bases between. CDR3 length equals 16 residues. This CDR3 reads CASSQVLDVDNSPLHF. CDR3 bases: TGCGCCAGCAGCCAAGTTTTGGACGTTGATAATTCACCCCTCCACTTT.

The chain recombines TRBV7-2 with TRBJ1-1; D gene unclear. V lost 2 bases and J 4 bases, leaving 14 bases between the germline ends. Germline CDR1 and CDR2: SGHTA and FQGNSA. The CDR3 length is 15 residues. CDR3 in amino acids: CASSLLWAGGTEAFF. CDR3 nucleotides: TGTGCCAGCAGCTTACTCTGGGCAGGCGGCACTGAAGCTTTCTTT.

In DNA form, the CDR3 reads TGCAGCGTAAAGGGGGTGAGGACCGGCTACACCTTC. Residues: CSVKGVRTGYTF. The chain couples TRBV29-1 to TRBJ1-2, with a weak D call TRBD1 (6 bases). Trimming cost V 6 bases and J 8 bases, with 16 bases left between them. The CDR3 consists of 12 residues. CDR1 and CDR2 (germline): SQVTM, ANQGSEA.

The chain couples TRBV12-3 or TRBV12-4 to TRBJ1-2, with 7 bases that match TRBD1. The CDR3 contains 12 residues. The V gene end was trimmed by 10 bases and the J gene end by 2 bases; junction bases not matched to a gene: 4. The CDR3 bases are TGTGCCACCAGGGGGGCGAACTATGGCTACACCTTC. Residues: CATRGANYGYTF.

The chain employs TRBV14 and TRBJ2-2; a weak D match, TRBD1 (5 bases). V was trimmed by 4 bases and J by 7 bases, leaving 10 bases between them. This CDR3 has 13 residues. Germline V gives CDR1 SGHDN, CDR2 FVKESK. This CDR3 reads CASSPFRGGELFF. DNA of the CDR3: TGTGCCAGCAGCCCATTTAGGGGCGGGGAGCTGTTTTTT.

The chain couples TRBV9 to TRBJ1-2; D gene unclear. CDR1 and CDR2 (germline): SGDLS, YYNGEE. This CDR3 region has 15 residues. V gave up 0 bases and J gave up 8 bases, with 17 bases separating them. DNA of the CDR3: TGTGCCAGCAGCGTAGGTGGGCCGGAGCCAAGAGGCTACACCTTC. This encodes CASSVGGPEPRGYTF.

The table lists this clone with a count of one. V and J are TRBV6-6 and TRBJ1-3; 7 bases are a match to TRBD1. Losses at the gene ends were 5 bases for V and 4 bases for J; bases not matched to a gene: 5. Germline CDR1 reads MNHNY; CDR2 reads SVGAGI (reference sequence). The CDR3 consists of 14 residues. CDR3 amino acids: CASSTRDRGNTIYF. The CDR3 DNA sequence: TGTGCCAGCAGTACCAGGGACAGAGGAAACACCATATATTTT.

The DNA of the CDR3 is TGTGCCAGCTCACCACCGGGGACAGGGGGTCCGACTGAAGCTTTCTTT. Translating it yields CASSPPGTGGPTEAFF. V usage is TRBV18 and J usage is TRBJ1-1; 11 positions agree with TRBD1. Per germline, CDR1 KGHSH and CDR2 LQKENI. The J segment lost 5 bases and the V segment lost 0 bases, leaving 5 bases of the junction unmatched. The length of the CDR3 is 16 residues.

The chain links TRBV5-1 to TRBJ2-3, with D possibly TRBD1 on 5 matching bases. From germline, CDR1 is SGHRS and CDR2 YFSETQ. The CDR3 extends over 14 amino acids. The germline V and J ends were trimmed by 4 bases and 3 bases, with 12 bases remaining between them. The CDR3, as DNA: TGCGCCAGCAGCCTGCGACAGTTGACAGATACGCAGTATTTT. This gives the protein CASSLRQLTDTQYF.

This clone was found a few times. This CDR3 is CASSLQGATNEKLFF. The CDR3 DNA sequence: TGTGCCAGCAGCTTACAGGGGGCAACTAATGAAAAACTGTTTTTT. The chain couples TRBV7-9 to TRBJ1-4; TRBD1 matches 7 bases. The CDR3 loop spans 15 amino acids. Germline-derived CDR1 and CDR2 are SEHNR and FQNEAQ (reference sequence). The ends lost 2 bases at V and 0 bases at J; junction bases unmatched: 0.

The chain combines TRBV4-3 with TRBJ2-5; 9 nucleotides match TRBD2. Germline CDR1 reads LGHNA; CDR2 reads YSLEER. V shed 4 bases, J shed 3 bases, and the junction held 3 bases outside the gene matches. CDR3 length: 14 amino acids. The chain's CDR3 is CASSLLAGEETQYF. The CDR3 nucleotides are TGCGCCAGCAGCCTCTTAGCGGGAGAAGAGACCCAGTACTTC.

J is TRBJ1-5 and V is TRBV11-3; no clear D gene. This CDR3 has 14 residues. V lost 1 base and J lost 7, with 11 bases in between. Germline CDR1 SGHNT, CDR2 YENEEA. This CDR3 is CASSLGGAGQPQHF. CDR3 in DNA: TGTGCCAGCAGCTTAGGGGGTGCTGGGCAGCCCCAGCATTTT.

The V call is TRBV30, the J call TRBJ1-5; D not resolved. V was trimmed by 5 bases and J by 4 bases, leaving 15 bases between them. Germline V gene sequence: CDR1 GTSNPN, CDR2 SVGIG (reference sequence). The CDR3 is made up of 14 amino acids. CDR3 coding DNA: TGTGCCTGGGGGAGTAGTGTAGCGAATCAGCCCCAGCATTTT. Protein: CAWGSSVANQPQHF.

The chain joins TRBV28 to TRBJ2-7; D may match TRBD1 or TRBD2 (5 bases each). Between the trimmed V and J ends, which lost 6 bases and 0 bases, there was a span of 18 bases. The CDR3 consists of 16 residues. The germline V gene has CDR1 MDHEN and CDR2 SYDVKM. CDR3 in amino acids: CASSEFRDASSYEQYF. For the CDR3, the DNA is TGTGCCAGCAGCGAATTCCGGGACGCGAGCTCCTACGAGCAGTACTTC.

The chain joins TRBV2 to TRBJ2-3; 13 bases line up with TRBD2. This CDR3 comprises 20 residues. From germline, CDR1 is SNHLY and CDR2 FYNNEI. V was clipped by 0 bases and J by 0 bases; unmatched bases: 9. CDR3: CASSEADGTSGEYSTDTQYF. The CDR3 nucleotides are TGTGCCAGCAGTGAAGCTGATGGGACTAGCGGGGAATACAGCACAGATACGCAGTATTTT. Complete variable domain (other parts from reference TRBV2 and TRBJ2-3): EPEVTQTPSHQVTQMGQEVILRCVPISNHLYFYWYRQILGQKVEFLVSFYNNEISEKSEIFDDQFSVERPDGSNFTLKIRSTKLEDSAMYFCASSEADGTSGEYSTDTQYFGPGTRLTVL.

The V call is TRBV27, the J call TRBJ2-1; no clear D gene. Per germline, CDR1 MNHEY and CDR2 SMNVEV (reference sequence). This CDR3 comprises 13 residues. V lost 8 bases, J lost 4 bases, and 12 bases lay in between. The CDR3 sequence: CASAWLAYNEQFF. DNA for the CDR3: TGTGCCAGCGCCTGGTTAGCTTACAATGAGCAGTTCTTC.

The CDR3 is CASRKDNNYGYTF. CDR3 nucleotide sequence: TGTGCCAGCAGGAAGGACAATAACTATGGCTACACCTTC. This chain connects TRBV12-3 or TRBV12-4 to TRBJ1-2, with D maybe TRBD1 (5 bases). There are 13 residues in the CDR3. V was trimmed by 6 bases and J by 1 base, leaving 9 bases between them.

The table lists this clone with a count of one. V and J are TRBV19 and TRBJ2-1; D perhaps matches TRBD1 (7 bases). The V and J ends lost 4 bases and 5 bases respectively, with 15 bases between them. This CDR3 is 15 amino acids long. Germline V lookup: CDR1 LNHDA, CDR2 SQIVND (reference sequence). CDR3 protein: CASSNRGGWNNEQFF. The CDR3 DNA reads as TGTGCCAGTAGTAACAGGGGAGGTTGGAACAATGAGCAGTTCTTC.

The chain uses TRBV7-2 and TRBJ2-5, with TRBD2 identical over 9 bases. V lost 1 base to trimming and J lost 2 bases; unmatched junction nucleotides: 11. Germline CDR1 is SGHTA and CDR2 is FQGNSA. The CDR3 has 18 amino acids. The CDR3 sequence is CASSLGWRGGRRQETQYF. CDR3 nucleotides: TGTGCCAGCAGCTTAGGGTGGCGGGGGGGCCGTAGGCAAGAGACCCAGTACTTC.

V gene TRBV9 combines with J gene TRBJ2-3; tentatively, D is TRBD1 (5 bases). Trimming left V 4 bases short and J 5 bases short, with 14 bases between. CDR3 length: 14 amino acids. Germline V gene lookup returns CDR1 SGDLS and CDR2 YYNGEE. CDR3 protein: CASSFRDPGDTQYF. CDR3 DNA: TGTGCCAGCAGCTTCAGGGATCCGGGAGATACGCAGTATTTT.

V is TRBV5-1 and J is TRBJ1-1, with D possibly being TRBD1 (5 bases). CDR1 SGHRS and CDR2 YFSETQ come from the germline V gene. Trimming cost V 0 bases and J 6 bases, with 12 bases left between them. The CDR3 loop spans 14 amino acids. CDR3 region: CASSLGQTFAEAFF. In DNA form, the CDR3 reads TGCGCCAGCAGCTTGGGACAGACCTTCGCTGAAGCTTTCTTT.

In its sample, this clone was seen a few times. The CDR3 is CASMPRDRDITEAFF. In DNA form, the CDR3 reads TGTGCCAGCATGCCCAGGGACAGGGATATCACTGAAGCTTTCTTT. The chain uses TRBV2 and TRBJ1-1; 9 bases fit TRBD1. The CDR3 runs to 15 residues. CDR1 is SNHLY, CDR2 FYNNEI, per germline. The ends lost 7 bases at V and 4 bases at J; junction bases unmatched: 10.

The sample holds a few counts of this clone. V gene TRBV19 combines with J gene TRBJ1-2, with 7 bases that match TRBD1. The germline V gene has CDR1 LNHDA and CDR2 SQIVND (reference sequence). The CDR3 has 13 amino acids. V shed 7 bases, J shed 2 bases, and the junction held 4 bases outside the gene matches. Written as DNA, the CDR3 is TGTGCCAGTACCCCGGACAGGAACTATGGCTACACCTTC. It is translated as CASTPDRNYGYTF.